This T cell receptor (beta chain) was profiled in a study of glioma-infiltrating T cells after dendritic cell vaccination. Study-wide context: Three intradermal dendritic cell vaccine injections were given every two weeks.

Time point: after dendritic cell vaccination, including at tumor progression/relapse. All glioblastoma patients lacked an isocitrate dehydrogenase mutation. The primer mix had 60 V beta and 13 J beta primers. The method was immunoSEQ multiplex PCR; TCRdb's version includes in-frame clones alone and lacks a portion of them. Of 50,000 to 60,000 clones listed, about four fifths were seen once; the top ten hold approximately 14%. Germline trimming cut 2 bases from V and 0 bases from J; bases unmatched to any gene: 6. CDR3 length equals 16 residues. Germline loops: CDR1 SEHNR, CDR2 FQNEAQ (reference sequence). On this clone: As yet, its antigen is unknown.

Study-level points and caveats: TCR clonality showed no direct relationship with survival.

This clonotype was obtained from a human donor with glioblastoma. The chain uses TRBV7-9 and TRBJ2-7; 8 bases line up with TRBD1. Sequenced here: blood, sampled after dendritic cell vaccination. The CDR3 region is CASSLLLQGASYEQYF. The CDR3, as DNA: TGTGCCAGCAGCTTACTCCTCCAGGGGGCCTCCTACGAGCAGTACTTC.